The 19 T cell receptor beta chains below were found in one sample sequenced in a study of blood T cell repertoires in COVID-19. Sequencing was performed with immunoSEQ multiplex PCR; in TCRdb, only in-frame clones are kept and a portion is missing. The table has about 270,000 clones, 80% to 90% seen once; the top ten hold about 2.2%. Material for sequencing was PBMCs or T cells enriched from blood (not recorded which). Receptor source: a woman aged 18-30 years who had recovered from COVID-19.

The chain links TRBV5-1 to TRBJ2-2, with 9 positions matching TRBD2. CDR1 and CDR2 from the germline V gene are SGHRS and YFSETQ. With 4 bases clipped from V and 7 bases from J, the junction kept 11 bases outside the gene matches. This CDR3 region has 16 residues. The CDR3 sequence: CASSPGGRGQVGELFF. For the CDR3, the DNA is TGCGCCAGCAGCCCCGGCGGGAGGGGGCAGGTCGGGGAGCTGTTTTTT. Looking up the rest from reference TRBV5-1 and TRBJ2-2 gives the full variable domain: KAGVTQTPRYLIKTRGQQVTLSCSPISGHRSVSWYQQTPGQGLQFLFEYFSETQRNKGNFPGRFSGRQFSNSRSEMNVSTLELGDSALYLCASSPGGRGQVGELFFGEGSRLTVL.

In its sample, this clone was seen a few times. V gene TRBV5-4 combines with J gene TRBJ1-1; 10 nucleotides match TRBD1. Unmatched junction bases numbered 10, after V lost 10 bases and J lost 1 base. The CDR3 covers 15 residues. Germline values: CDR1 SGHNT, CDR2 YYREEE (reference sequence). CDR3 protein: CAGRDRGVGNTEAFF. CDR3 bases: TGTGCCGGCCGGGACAGGGGAGTGGGGAACACTGAAGCTTTCTTT.

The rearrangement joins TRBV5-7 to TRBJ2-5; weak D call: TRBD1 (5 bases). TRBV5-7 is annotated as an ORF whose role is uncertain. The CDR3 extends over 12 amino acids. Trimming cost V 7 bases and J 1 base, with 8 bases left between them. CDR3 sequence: CASVTAQETQYF. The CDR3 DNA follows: TGTGCCAGCGTGACAGCCCAAGAGACCCAGTACTTC.

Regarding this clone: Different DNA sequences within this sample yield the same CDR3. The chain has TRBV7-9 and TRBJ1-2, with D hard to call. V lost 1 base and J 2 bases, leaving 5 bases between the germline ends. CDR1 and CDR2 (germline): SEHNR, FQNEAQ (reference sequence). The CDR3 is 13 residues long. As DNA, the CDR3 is TGTGCCAGCAGCTTAGACAGCAACTATGGCTACACCTTC. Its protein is CASSLDSNYGYTF.

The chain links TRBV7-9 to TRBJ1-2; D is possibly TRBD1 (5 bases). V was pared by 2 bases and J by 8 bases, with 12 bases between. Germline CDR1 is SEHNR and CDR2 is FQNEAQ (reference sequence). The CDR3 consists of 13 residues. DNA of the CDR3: TGTGCCAGCAGCTTAAGTCAGGGAGGAGGCTACACCTTC. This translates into CASSLSQGGGYTF. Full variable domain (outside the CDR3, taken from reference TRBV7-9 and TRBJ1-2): DTGVSQNPRHKITKRGQNVTFRCDPISEHNRLYWYRQTLGQGPEFLTYFQNEAQLEKSRLLSDRFSAERPKGSFSTLEIQRTEQGDSAMYLCASSLSQGGGYTFGSGTRLTVV.

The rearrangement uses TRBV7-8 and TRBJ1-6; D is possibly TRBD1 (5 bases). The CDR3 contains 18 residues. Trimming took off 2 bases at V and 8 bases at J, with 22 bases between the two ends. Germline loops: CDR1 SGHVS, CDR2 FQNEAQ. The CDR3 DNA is TGTGCCAGCAGCTTAAGATTCCGGGGGTCTCGTTTTTATTCACCCCTCCACTTT. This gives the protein CASSLRFRGSRFYSPLHF.

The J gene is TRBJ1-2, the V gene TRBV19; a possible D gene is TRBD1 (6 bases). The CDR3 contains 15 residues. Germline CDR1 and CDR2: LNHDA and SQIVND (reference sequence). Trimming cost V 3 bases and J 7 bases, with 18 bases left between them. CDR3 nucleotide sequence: TGTGCCAGTAGTATCCGGGACGGACGAGGGGGTGGCTACACCTTC. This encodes CASSIRDGRGGGYTF.

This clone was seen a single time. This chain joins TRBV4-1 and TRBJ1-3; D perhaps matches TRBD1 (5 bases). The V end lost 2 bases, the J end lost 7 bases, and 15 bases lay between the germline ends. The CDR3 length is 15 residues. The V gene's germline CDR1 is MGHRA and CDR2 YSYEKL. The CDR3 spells CASSQLPLRGNTIYF. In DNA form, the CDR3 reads TGCGCCAGCAGCCAATTGCCTCTCCGGGGGAACACCATATATTTT.

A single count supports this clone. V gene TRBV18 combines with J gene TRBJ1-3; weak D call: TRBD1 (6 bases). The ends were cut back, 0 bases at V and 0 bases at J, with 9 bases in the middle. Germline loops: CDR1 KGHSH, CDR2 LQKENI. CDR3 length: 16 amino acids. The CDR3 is CASSPPRTVSGNTIYF. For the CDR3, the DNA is TGTGCCAGCTCACCACCGAGGACAGTCTCTGGAAACACCATATATTTT.

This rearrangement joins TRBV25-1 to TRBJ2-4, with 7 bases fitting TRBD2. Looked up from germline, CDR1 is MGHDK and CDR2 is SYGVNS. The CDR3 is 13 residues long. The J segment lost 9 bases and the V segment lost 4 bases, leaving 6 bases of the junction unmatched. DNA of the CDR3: TGTGCCAGCAGTGCCGGGGGGACGGGCATTCAGTACTTC. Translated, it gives CASSAGGTGIQYF.

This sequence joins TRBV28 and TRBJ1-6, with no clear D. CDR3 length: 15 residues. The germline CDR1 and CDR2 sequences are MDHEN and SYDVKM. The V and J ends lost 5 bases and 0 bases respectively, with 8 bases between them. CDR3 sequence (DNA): TGTGCCAGCAGTGGAGCGAGCTCCTATAATTCACCCCTCCACTTT. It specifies CASSGASSYNSPLHF.

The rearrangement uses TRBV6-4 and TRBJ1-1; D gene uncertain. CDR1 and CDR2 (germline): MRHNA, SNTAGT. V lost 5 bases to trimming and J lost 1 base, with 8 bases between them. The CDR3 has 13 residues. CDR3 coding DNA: TGTGCCAGCAGTTTGCGACAGAACACTGAAGCTTTCTTT. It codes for CASSLRQNTEAFF.

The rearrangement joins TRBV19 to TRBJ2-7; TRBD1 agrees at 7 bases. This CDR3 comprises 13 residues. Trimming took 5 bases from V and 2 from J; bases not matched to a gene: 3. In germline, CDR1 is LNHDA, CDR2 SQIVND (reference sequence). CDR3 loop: CASSDGQAYEQYF. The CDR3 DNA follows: TGTGCCAGTAGTGACGGACAGGCCTACGAGCAGTACTTC. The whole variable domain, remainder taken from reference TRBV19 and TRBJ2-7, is DGGITQSPKYLFRKEGQNVTLSCEQNLNHDAMYWYRQDPGQGLRLIYYSQIVNDFQKGDIAEGYSVSREKKESFPLTVTSAQKNPTAFYLCASSDGQAYEQYFGPGTRLTVT.

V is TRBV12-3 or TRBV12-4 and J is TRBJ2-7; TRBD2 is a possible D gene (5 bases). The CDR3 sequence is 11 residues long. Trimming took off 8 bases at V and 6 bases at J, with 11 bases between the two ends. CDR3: CASGPAGEQYF. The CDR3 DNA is TGTGCCAGCGGTCCGGCGGGCGAGCAGTACTTC.

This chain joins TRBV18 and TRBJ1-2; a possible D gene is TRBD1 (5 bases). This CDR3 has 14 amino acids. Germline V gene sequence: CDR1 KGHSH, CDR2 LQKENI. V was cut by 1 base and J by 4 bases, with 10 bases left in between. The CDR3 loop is CASSPQRGGYGYTF. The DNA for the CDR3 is TGTGCCAGCTCACCACAACGCGGGGGCTATGGCTACACCTTC.

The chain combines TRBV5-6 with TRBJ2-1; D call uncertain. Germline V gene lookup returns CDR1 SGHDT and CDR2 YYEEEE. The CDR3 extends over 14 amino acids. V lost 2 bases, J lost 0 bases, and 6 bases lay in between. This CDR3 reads CASSFAGSYNEQFF. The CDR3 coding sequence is TGTGCCAGCAGCTTCGCCGGCTCCTACAATGAGCAGTTCTTC.

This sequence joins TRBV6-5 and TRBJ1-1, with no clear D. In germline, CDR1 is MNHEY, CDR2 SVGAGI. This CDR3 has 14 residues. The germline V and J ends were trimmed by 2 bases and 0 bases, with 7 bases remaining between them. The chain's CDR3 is CASSYRLMNTEAFF. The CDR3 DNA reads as TGTGCCAGCAGTTACCGGTTGATGAACACTGAAGCTTTCTTT.

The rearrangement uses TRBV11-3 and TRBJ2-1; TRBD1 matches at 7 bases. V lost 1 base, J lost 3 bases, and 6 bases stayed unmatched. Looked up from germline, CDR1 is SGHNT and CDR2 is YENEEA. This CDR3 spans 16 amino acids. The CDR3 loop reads CASSLGGTEFYNEQFF. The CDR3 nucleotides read TGTGCCAGCAGCTTAGGGGGGACAGAGTTCTACAATGAGCAGTTCTTC.

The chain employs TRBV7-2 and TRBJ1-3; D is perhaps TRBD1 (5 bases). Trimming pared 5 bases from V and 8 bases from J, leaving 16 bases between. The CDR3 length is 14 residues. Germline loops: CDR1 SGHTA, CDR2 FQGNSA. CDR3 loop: CASSPGLVVDTIYF. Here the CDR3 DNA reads TGTGCCAGCAGCCCAGGGCTGGTGGTGGACACCATATATTTT.